The 24 T cell receptor beta chains listed next were all sequenced from one sample in a study of cytomegalovirus exposure and HLA in healthy donors. Amplification used 60 Vbeta primers and 13 Jbeta primers. Sequencing was performed with immunoSEQ multiplex PCR; in TCRdb, only in-frame clones are kept and a portion is missing. In the table there are about 110,000 clones, over 60% of which are singletons. Sequencing was carried out using PBMCs. The source is a young man in good health and CMV-seropositive.

This chain uses TRBV19 with TRBJ2-7, with 8 bases aligning to TRBD1. The CDR3 is 15 amino acids. Germline CDR1 and CDR2: LNHDA and SQIVND (reference sequence). Trimming removed 6 bases from V and 2 bases from J; junction bases left unmatched: 9. The CDR3, as DNA: TGTGCCAGTAGCCCCGGTGGGACAGGTACCTACGAGCAGTACTTC. It yields the protein CASSPGGTGTYEQYF.

This chain joins TRBV4-2 and TRBJ2-3; 10 bases align to TRBD1. This CDR3 spans 16 amino acids. Looked up from germline, CDR1 is LGHNA and CDR2 is YNFKEQ. J gave up 2 bases and V 5 bases, and 7 bases lay outside the gene matches. The DNA of the CDR3 is TGTGCCAGCAGCGCCCGACAGGGGGCTGTCACAGATACGCAGTATTTT. It translates to CASSARQGAVTDTQYF.

This clone appeared once. J is TRBJ2-1 and V is TRBV5-1; possible D gene TRBD1, 5 bases. Looked up from germline, CDR1 is SGHRS and CDR2 is YFSETQ. V was pared by 6 bases and J by 0 bases, with 13 bases between. The length of the CDR3 is 15 residues. CDR3 nucleotide sequence: TGCGCCAGCACCGACAGTTTGAGCTCCTACAATGAGCAGTTCTTC. It encodes CASTDSLSSYNEQFF.

The sample holds a few counts of this clone. The rearrangement uses TRBV19 and TRBJ2-5, with TRBD1 matching over 9 bases. The V and J ends lost 7 bases and 4 bases, in that order; junction bases with no gene match: 10. The germline gives CDR1 LNHDA, CDR2 SQIVND (reference sequence). This CDR3 region has 15 residues. The DNA of the CDR3 is TGTGCCAGTACCTCGACAGGGGGGTCTCTAGAGACCCAGTACTTC. It encodes CASTSTGGSLETQYF. The full variable domain, with the rest looked up from reference TRBV19 and TRBJ2-5, is DGGITQSPKYLFRKEGQNVTLSCEQNLNHDAMYWYRQDPGQGLRLIYYSQIVNDFQKGDIAEGYSVSREKKESFPLTVTSAQKNPTAFYLCASTSTGGSLETQYFGPGTRLLVL.

The CDR3 protein is CASTDLRQGILSNQPQHF. The CDR3 DNA reads as TGTGCCAGCACGGATCTGAGACAGGGGATTTTAAGCAATCAGCCCCAGCATTTT. The chain joins TRBV28 to TRBJ1-5, with 8 bases aligning to TRBD1. Germline values: CDR1 MDHEN, CDR2 SYDVKM. The V and J ends lost 7 bases and 1 base, in that order; junction bases with no gene match: 15. The CDR3 is 18 amino acids.

This clone was counted between two and nine times. The gene calls are TRBV9 and TRBJ2-1, with unresolved D. Trimming shortened V by 1 base and J by 0 bases, and 11 bases separated the two germline ends. The CDR3 runs 16 residues. Germline V CDR1 and CDR2: SGDLS, YYNGEE. CDR3 coding DNA: TGTGCCAGCAGCGTAAGTGCCCTGAGCTCCTACAATGAGCAGTTCTTC. Protein: CASSVSALSSYNEQFF.

The CDR3 nucleotides are TGTGCCAGCAGTTTACCGGGACTTAACACTGAAGCTTTCTTT. Amino acid sequence: CASSLPGLNTEAFF. The rearrangement links TRBV28 to TRBJ1-1; possible D gene TRBD1, 5 bases. This CDR3 is built from 14 residues. The V gene lost 2 bases and the J gene lost 2 bases, with 9 bases spanning the gap. Germline V gives CDR1 MDHEN, CDR2 SYDVKM.

The V and J genes are TRBV27 and TRBJ1-5, with D possibly matching TRBD1 (5 bases). Germline CDR1 and CDR2: MNHEY and SMNVEV (reference sequence). The CDR3 has 14 amino acids. V dropped 2 bases and J dropped 3 bases, with 8 bases sitting between them. The CDR3 loop is CASSLPGLNQPQHF. CDR3 DNA sequence: TGTGCCAGCAGTTTACCAGGGCTCAATCAGCCCCAGCATTTT.

The chain combines TRBV4-1 with TRBJ1-1; no clear D gene. Per germline, CDR1 MGHRA and CDR2 YSYEKL. V was cut by 0 bases and J by 7 bases, with 9 bases left in between. The CDR3 consists of 13 residues. The chain's CDR3 is CASSQDRRGEAFF. As DNA, the CDR3 is TGCGCCAGCAGCCAAGATCGACGGGGTGAAGCTTTCTTT.

The chain carries TRBV5-8 and TRBJ1-5; 10 nucleotides line up with TRBD1. The CDR3 spans 16 residues. The junction had 10 bases not matched to a gene; V was cut back by 4 bases and J by 6 bases. The V gene's germline CDR1 is SGHTS and CDR2 YDEGEE. This CDR3 reads CASSGGPGQGIQPQHF. CDR3 in DNA: TGTGCCAGCAGCGGCGGGCCGGGACAGGGGATTCAGCCCCAGCATTTT.

A single count supports this clone. The chain carries TRBV9 and TRBJ1-1; TRBD1 matches at 8 bases. V was clipped by 4 bases and J by 4 bases; unmatched bases: 9. Germline loops: CDR1 SGDLS, CDR2 YYNGEE. The CDR3 totals 15 residues. CDR3 bases: TGTGCCAGCAGCTCCGGGGGGCAGGGGGCCACTGAAGCTTTCTTT. Its translation: CASSSGGQGATEAFF.

This clone was observed once. The gene calls are TRBV18 and TRBJ2-4, with TRBD1 matching over 9 bases. CDR1 is KGHSH and CDR2 is LQKENI in the germline V gene. Trimming took 3 bases from V and 3 from J; bases not matched to a gene: 3. This CDR3 has 15 amino acids. The CDR3 coding sequence is TGTGCCAGCTCACCGTCGACAGGGGGCAAAAACATTCAGTACTTC. Amino acids: CASSPSTGGKNIQYF.

The CDR3 protein is CAWNRGARVSGANVLTF. Written as DNA, the CDR3 is TGTGCCTGGAATCGGGGGGCGCGGGTCTCTGGGGCCAACGTCCTGACTTTC. The J gene is TRBJ2-6, the V gene TRBV30, with D tentatively TRBD2 (7 bases). The V end was cut by 4 bases, the J end by 0 bases, with 16 bases between. CDR3 length: 17 amino acids. The germline V gene encodes CDR1 GTSNPN and CDR2 SVGIG (reference sequence).

The chain couples TRBV19 to TRBJ2-2; D is uncertain. Germline V gene sequence: CDR1 LNHDA, CDR2 SQIVND (reference sequence). V was shortened by 6 bases and J by 1 base, with 18 bases between the two germline ends. This CDR3 has 17 amino acids. CDR3 region: CASSMTPTAMNTGELFF. The CDR3 DNA follows: TGTGCCAGTAGCATGACTCCGACGGCGATGAACACCGGGGAGCTGTTTTTT.

This clone has a handful of counts. The chain has TRBV4-1 and TRBJ1-1; 8 bases fit TRBD1. CDR1 and CDR2 (germline): MGHRA, YSYEKL. CDR3 length: 14 amino acids. The V gene end was trimmed by 4 bases and the J gene end by 4 bases; junction bases not matched to a gene: 5. CDR3 nucleotide sequence: TGCGCCAGCAGCCCGCCAGGGGGCGGCACTGAAGCTTTCTTT. Translated, it gives CASSPPGGGTEAFF.

V and J are TRBV4-3 and TRBJ2-3; perhaps TRBD1 as D (6 bases). CDR1 is LGHNA, CDR2 YSLEER, per germline. The CDR3 covers 15 residues. V lost 1 base to trimming and J lost 6 bases, with 14 bases between them. CDR3 coding DNA: TGCGCCAGCAGCCAAGCGGTGGGGGCCGCGGATACGCAGTATTTT. This translates into CASSQAVGAADTQYF.

The chain recombines TRBV5-6 with TRBJ1-2, with unresolved D. The CDR3 consists of 15 residues. The V end was cut by 6 bases, the J end by 0 bases, with 15 bases between. CDR1 is SGHDT and CDR2 is YYEEEE in the germline V gene. The CDR3 DNA follows: TGTGCCAGCAACCTCCCAGGAGGAACTAACTATGGCTACACCTTC. This translates into CASNLPGGTNYGYTF. The variable domain in full, with the rest retrieved from reference TRBV5-6 and TRBJ1-2, is DAGVTQSPTHLIKTRGQQVTLRCSPKSGHDTVSWYQQALGQGPQFIFQYYEEEERQRGNFPDRFSGHQFPNYSSELNVNALLLGDSALYLCASNLPGGTNYGYTFGSGTRLTVV.

In this sample, this clone turned up a few times. This chain uses TRBV29-1 with TRBJ1-4; D not certain. The CDR3 consists of 12 residues. Germline CDR1 is SQVTM and CDR2 is ANQGSEA. V lost 4 bases and J 5 bases, leaving 8 bases between the germline ends. The CDR3 nucleotides read TGCAGCGTTGCTAGTCCAAATGAAAAACTGTTTTTT. Encoded protein: CSVASPNEKLFF.

The CDR3 spells CASSLVVSELGELFF. Written as DNA, the CDR3 is TGTGCCAGCAGCTTGGTTGTGTCGGAGCTCGGGGAGCTGTTTTTT. The chain combines TRBV5-6 with TRBJ2-2, with D hard to call. The CDR3 has 15 amino acids. Trimming cost V 0 bases and J 7 bases, with 13 bases left between them. The V gene's germline CDR1 is SGHDT and CDR2 YYEEEE.

This CDR3 is CASSGLAGPPYEQYF. As DNA, the CDR3 is TGTGCCAGCAGCGGACTAGCGGGGCCTCCCTACGAGCAGTACTTC. The chain recombines TRBV5-4 with TRBJ2-7, with 12 bases lining up with TRBD2. The CDR3 has 15 amino acids. J lost 2 bases, V lost 4 bases, and 4 bases had no gene match. Germline CDR1 and CDR2: SGHNT and YYREEE (reference sequence).

This clone has just one count. The rearrangement links TRBV4-1 to TRBJ2-5; 9 bases map to TRBD1. Germline CDR1 and CDR2: MGHRA and YSYEKL. This CDR3 spans 16 amino acids. V lost 3 bases, J lost 5 bases, and 10 bases stayed unmatched. The CDR3 loop reads CASSQGQGFTKETQYF. The DNA for the CDR3 is TGCGCCAGCAGCCAGGGACAGGGTTTTACCAAGGAGACCCAGTACTTC.

The J gene is TRBJ2-1, the V gene TRBV7-2; D possibly corresponds to TRBD2 (6 bases). The CDR3 extends over 15 amino acids. Germline lookup yields CDR1 SGHTA and CDR2 FQGNSA. The ends were cut back, 3 bases at V and 4 bases at J, with 13 bases in the middle. The CDR3 loop reads CASSFTGGFYNEQFF. The CDR3 DNA reads TGTGCCAGCAGCTTCACTGGGGGGTTTTACAATGAGCAGTTCTTC.

The chain combines TRBV19 with TRBJ2-7; D is perhaps TRBD2 (6 bases). Trimming cost V 3 bases and J 6 bases, with 12 bases left between them. Germline assignment: CDR1 LNHDA and CDR2 SQIVND (reference sequence). The CDR3 extends over 13 amino acids. For the CDR3, the DNA is TGTGCCAGTAGTATTAGGAGGGGTGGCGAGCAGTACTTC. It is translated as CASSIRRGGEQYF.

This clone was found a few times. The chain employs TRBV13 and TRBJ1-4, with 7 bases aligning to TRBD1. This CDR3 contains 17 residues. The trim removed 5 bases at V and 3 bases at J, leaving 12 bases unmatched. Per the germline V gene, CDR1 is PRHDT and CDR2 is FYEKMQ (reference sequence). The CDR3 nucleotides read TGTGCCAGCAGCGACCTTGACAGGGCAGGGTCTAATGAAAAACTGTTTTTT. This sequence encodes CASSDLDRAGSNEKLFF.